These 12 T cell receptor beta chains came from one sample sequenced in a study of cytomegalovirus exposure and HLA in healthy donors. Clones were read by immunoSEQ multiplex PCR, and TCRdb kept only the in-frame ones, dropping some. Among 110,000 to 150,000 clones, 85% to 90% were seen once, and the ten largest hold approximately 10%. The sample consisted of PBMCs. Every receptor here comes from a woman younger than 35 in good health and CMV-seropositive.

Here the CDR3 reads CASRYGGPGGNEQFF. The CDR3 DNA follows: TGTGCCAGCAGGTACGGGGGCCCGGGGGGCAATGAGCAGTTCTTC. This chain connects TRBV27 to TRBJ2-1; perhaps TRBD2 as D (7 bases). This CDR3 is built from 15 residues. CDR1 and CDR2 (germline): MNHEY, SMNVEV (reference sequence). The V and J ends lost 6 bases and 6 bases respectively, with 18 bases between them.

This clone appeared a single time. The chain has TRBV11-2 and TRBJ1-1, with a tentative D call TRBD1 (5 bases). Germline CDR1 is SGHAT and CDR2 is FQNNGV. V lost 0 bases and J lost 3, with 11 bases in between. This CDR3 contains 15 residues. CDR3 region: CASSLDAGKYTEAFF. The CDR3 nucleotides are TGTGCCAGCAGCTTAGACGCAGGGAAGTACACTGAAGCTTTCTTT.

The count of this clone is one. This rearrangement joins TRBV28 to TRBJ2-3; the match to TRBD2 covers 12 bases. The germline V gene has CDR1 MDHEN and CDR2 SYDVKM. This CDR3 region has 16 residues. With 1 base clipped from V and 4 bases from J, the junction kept 3 bases outside the gene matches. CDR3 nucleotide sequence: TGTGCCAGCAGTTTATTGCTAGCGGGGGGGTCAGATACGCAGTATTTT. Its protein product is CASSLLLAGGSDTQYF. Full variable domain (outside the CDR3, taken from reference TRBV28 and TRBJ2-3): DVKVTQSSRYLVKRTGEKVFLECVQDMDHENMFWYRQDPGLGLRLIYFSYDVKMKEKGDIPEGYSVSREKKERFSLILESASTNQTSMYLCASSLLLAGGSDTQYFGPGTRLTVL.

This clone showed up just once. The chain uses TRBV6-5 and TRBJ2-7; a weak D match, TRBD1 (5 bases). The CDR3 runs 14 residues. V gave up 6 bases and J gave up 1 base, with 13 bases separating them. From germline, CDR1 is MNHEY and CDR2 SVGAGI. The CDR3 is CASRIGARSYEQYF. In DNA form, the CDR3 reads TGTGCCAGCAGGATTGGGGCTAGATCCTACGAGCAGTACTTC.

The chain combines TRBV2 with TRBJ2-7, with D perhaps matching TRBD1 (6 bases). The germline V gene encodes CDR1 SNHLY and CDR2 FYNNEI. Trimming pared 10 bases from V and 1 base from J, leaving 11 bases between. The CDR3 has 12 residues. CDR3 in amino acids: CATRQVSYEQYF. The DNA of the CDR3 is TGTGCCACAAGACAGGTGTCCTACGAGCAGTACTTC.

The chain carries TRBV2 and TRBJ2-5; 11 nucleotides align to TRBD1. CDR1 and CDR2 from the germline V gene are SNHLY and FYNNEI. The CDR3 has 17 amino acids. V dropped 4 bases and J dropped 5; count of bases not matched to a gene: 12. The CDR3 spells CASSVSLDRGQRETQYF. The CDR3 bases are TGTGCCAGCAGTGTGAGCTTGGACAGGGGGCAGCGGGAGACCCAGTACTTC.

The V gene is TRBV7-9, the J gene TRBJ1-4; D uncertain. The V gene's germline CDR1 is SEHNR and CDR2 FQNEAQ (reference sequence). Between the trimmed V and J ends, which lost 4 bases and 4 bases, there was a span of 22 bases. This CDR3 has 18 amino acids. CDR3 loop: CASSWGGSHSNYNEKLFF. CDR3 DNA sequence: TGTGCCAGCAGCTGGGGAGGGTCCCACAGTAATTATAATGAAAAACTGTTTTTT. The full variable domain, completed using reference TRBV7-9 and TRBJ1-4, is DTGVSQNPRHKITKRGQNVTFRCDPISEHNRLYWYRQTLGQGPEFLTYFQNEAQLEKSRLLSDRFSAERPKGSFSTLEIQRTEQGDSAMYLCASSWGGSHSNYNEKLFFGSGTQLSVL.

The CDR3 spells CASSTLVKTGESGELFF. CDR3 DNA sequence: TGTGCCAGCAGCACTCTCGTTAAGACAGGGGAATCCGGGGAGCTGTTTTTT. The chain is built from TRBV27 and TRBJ2-2; 8 nucleotides align to TRBD1. Unmatched junction bases numbered 15, after V lost 6 bases and J lost 6 bases. The CDR3 totals 17 residues. Germline CDR1 MNHEY, CDR2 SMNVEV (reference sequence).

This chain connects TRBV7-8 to TRBJ2-7; D ambiguous. The CDR3 length is 14 residues. Between the trimmed V and J ends, which lost 4 bases and 0 bases, there was a span of 10 bases. In germline, CDR1 is SGHVS, CDR2 FQNEAQ. The CDR3 is CASSSDTYSYEQYF. The CDR3 DNA sequence: TGTGCCAGCAGCTCTGACACCTACTCCTACGAGCAGTACTTC.

The table lists this clone with many counts. This chain joins TRBV2 and TRBJ1-2; D is unclear. Trimming left V 7 bases short and J 0 bases short, with 3 bases between. Germline CDR1 SNHLY, CDR2 FYNNEI. The CDR3 has 11 residues. CDR3 amino acids: CASTANYGYTF. As DNA, the CDR3 is TGTGCCAGCACCGCTAACTATGGCTACACCTTC.

The V and J genes are TRBV6-6 and TRBJ2-7; 9 nucleotides agree with TRBD1. The CDR3 totals 14 residues. Germline values: CDR1 MNHNY, CDR2 SVGAGI (reference sequence). Trimming removed 6 bases from V and 5 bases from J; junction bases left unmatched: 8. The CDR3 DNA sequence: TGTGCCAGCAGGAGGGACAGGGATCTACACGAGCAGTACTTC. This translates into CASRRDRDLHEQYF.

The V call is TRBV6-5, the J call TRBJ1-5; possible D gene TRBD1, 6 bases. The germline V gene has CDR1 MNHEY and CDR2 SVGAGI. This CDR3 contains 14 residues. V lost 8 bases and J 2 bases, leaving 13 bases between the germline ends. CDR3 sequence reads: CASSPGHGNQPQHF. The CDR3 coding sequence is TGTGCCAGCTCTCCGGGACATGGCAATCAGCCCCAGCATTTT.